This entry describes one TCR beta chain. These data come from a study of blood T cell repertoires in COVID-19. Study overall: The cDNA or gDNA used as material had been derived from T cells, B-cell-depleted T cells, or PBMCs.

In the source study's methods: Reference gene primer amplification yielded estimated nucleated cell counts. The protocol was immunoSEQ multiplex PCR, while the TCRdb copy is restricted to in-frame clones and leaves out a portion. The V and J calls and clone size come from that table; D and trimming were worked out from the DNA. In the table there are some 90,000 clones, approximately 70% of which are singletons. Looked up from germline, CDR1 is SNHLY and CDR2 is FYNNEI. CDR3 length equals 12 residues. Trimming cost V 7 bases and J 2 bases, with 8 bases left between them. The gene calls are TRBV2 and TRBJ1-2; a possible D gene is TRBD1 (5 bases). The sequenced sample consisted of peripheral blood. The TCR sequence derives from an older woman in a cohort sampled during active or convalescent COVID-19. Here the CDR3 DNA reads TGTGCCAGCACCGCAGGGAACTATGGCTACACCTTC. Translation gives CASTAGNYGYTF.